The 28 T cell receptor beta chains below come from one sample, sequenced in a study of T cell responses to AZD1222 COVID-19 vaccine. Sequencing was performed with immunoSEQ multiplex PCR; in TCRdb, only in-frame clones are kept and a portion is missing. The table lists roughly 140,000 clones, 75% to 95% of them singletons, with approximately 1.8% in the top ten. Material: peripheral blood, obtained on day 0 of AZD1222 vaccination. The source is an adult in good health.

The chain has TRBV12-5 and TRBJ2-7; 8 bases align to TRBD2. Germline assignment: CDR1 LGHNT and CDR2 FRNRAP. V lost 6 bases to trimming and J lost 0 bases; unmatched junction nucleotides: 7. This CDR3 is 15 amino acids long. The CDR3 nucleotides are TGTGCTAGTGGCCAGCCCGGGACTAGCTCCTACGAGCAGTACTTC. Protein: CASGQPGTSSYEQYF.

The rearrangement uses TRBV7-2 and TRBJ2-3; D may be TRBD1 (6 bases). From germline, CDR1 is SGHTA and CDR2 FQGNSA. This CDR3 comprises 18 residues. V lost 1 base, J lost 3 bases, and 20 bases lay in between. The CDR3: CASSLVEGWGRSTDTQYF. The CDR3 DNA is TGTGCCAGCAGCTTAGTTGAGGGGTGGGGGCGCAGTACAGATACGCAGTATTTT.

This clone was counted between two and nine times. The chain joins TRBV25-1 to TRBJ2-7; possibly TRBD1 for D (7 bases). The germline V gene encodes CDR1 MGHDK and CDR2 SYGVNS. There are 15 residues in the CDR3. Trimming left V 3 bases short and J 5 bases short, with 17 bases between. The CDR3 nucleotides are TGTGCCAGCAGTGATTTCCCAGGGGGGATGCACGAGCAGTACTTC. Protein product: CASSDFPGGMHEQYF.

The CDR3 nucleotides are TGTGCCAGCAGTAGCTATACGAAGGGAGTTGTTGAAAAACTGTTTTTT. Translating gives CASSSYTKGVVEKLFF. This chain links TRBV28 with TRBJ1-4, with D unresolved. Trimming took 5 bases from V and 7 from J, leaving 20 bases between them. This CDR3 contains 16 residues. Germline V gene lookup returns CDR1 MDHEN and CDR2 SYDVKM.

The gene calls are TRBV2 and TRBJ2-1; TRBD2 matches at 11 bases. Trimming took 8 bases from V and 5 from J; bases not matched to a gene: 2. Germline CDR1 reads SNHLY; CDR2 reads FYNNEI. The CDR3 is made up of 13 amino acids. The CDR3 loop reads CASPGLADNEQFF. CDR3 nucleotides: TGTGCCAGCCCGGGACTAGCGGACAATGAGCAGTTCTTC.

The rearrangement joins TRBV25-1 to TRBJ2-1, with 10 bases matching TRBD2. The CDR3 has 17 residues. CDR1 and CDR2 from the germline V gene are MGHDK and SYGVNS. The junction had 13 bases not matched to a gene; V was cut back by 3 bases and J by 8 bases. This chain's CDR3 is CASSDGLAEYLRDEQFF. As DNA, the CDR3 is TGTGCCAGCAGTGACGGACTAGCGGAATACCTACGGGATGAGCAGTTCTTC.

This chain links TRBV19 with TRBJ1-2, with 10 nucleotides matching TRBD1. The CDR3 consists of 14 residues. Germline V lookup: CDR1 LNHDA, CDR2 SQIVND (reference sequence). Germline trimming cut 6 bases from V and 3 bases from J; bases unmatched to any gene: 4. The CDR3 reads CASSETGGDYGYTF. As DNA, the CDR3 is TGTGCCAGTAGCGAGACAGGGGGCGACTATGGCTACACCTTC.

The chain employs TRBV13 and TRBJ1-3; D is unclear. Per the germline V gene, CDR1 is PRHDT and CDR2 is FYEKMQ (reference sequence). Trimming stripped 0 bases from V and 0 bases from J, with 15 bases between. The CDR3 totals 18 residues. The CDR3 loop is CASSLGRAETFSGNTIYF. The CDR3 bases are TGTGCCAGCAGCTTAGGCCGGGCAGAAACCTTCTCTGGAAACACCATATATTTT. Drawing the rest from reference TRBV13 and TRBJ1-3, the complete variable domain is AAGVIQSPRHLIKEKRETATLKCYPIPRHDTVYWYQQGPGQDPQFLISFYEKMQSDKGSIPDRFSAQQFSDYHSELNMSSLELGDSALYFCASSLGRAETFSGNTIYFGEGSWLTVV.

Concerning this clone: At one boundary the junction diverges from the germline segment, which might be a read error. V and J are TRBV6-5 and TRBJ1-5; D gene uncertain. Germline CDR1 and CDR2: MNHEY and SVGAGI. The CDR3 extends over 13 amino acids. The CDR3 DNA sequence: TGTGCCAGCCGCAAAACTAGCAACCAGCCCCAGCATTTT. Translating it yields CASRKTSNQPQHF.

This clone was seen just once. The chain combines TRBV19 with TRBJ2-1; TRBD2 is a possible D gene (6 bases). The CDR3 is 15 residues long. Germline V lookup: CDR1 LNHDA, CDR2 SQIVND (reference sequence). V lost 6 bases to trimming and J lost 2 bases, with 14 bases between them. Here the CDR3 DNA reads TGTGCCAGTAGCCCCGTGGTAGCGGCCTACAATGAGCAGTTCTTC. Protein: CASSPVVAAYNEQFF.

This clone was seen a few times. Here the CDR3 DNA reads TGTGCCAGCAGCTCTAGACAGGACAACTACGAGCAGTACTTC. This codes for CASSSRQDNYEQYF. V gene TRBV13 combines with J gene TRBJ2-7, with D possibly TRBD1 on 6 matching bases. Germline CDR1 is PRHDT and CDR2 is FYEKMQ (reference sequence). Deletions cut 4 bases from V and 3 bases from J, with 13 bases between. The CDR3 covers 14 residues.

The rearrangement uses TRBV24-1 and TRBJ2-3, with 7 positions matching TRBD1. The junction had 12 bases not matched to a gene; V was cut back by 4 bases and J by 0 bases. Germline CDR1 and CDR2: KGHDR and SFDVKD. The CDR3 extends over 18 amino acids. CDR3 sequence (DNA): TGTGCCACCAGTGACCCAACGGACAGGACCTCTAGCACAGATACGCAGTATTTT. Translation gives CATSDPTDRTSSTDTQYF.

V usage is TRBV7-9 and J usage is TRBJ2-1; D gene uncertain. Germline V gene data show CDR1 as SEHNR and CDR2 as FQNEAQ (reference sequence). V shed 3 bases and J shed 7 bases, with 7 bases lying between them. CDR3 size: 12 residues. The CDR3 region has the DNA TGTGCCAGCAGCTTTAGCCCAAATGAGCAGTTCTTC. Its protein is CASSFSPNEQFF.

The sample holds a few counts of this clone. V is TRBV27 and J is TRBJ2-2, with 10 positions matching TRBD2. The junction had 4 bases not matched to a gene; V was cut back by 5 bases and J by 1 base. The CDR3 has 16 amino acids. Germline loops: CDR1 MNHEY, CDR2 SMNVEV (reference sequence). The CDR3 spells CASSRLAGGNTGELFF. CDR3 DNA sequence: TGTGCCAGCAGTAGATTAGCGGGAGGGAACACCGGGGAGCTGTTTTTT.

CDR3 coding DNA: TGTGCCAGCAGTATGAGGGGAATAAACACTGAAGCTTTCTTT. Residues: CASSMRGINTEAFF. The V call is TRBV2, the J call TRBJ1-1; perhaps TRBD1 as D (5 bases). The CDR3 totals 14 residues. Germline CDR1 SNHLY, CDR2 FYNNEI. Trimming took 5 bases from V and 2 from J, leaving 12 bases between them. Looking up the rest from reference TRBV2 and TRBJ1-1 gives the full variable domain: EPEVTQTPSHQVTQMGQEVILRCVPISNHLYFYWYRQILGQKVEFLVSFYNNEISEKSEIFDDQFSVERPDGSNFTLKIRSTKLEDSAMYFCASSMRGINTEAFFGQGTRLTVV.

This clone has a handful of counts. CDR3 bases: TGTGCCAGCAGTTCAGACATCGGCAGGGGACAGCAGCCCCAGCATTTT. Its translation is CASSSDIGRGQQPQHF. The rearrangement links TRBV6-2 or TRBV6-3 to TRBJ1-5, with TRBD1 matching 7 bases. Germline assignment: CDR1 MNHEY and CDR2 SVGEGT. The ends lost 4 bases at V and 7 bases at J; junction bases unmatched: 13. CDR3 length equals 16 residues.

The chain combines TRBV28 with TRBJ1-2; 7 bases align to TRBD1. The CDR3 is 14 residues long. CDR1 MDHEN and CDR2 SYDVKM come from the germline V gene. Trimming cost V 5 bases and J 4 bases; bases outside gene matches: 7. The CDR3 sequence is CASSDRVGLYGYTF. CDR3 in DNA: TGTGCCAGCAGTGACAGGGTGGGCCTCTATGGCTACACCTTC.

The CDR3 nucleotides are TGTGCCAGTAGTATAGATTATCGGGTCCCCTACAATGAGCAGTTCTTC. Translation gives CASSIDYRVPYNEQFF. The chain carries TRBV19 and TRBJ2-1, with D uncertain. Germline V gene lookup returns CDR1 LNHDA and CDR2 SQIVND (reference sequence). V lost 0 bases, J lost 2 bases, and 11 bases lay in between. The CDR3 is 16 residues long.

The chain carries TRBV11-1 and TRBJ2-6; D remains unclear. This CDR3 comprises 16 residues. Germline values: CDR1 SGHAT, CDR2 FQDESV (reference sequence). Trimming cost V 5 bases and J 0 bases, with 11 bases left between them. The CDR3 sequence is CASSLDGYSGANVLTF. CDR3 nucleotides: TGTGCCAGCAGCCTGGACGGGTACTCTGGGGCCAACGTCCTGACTTTC.

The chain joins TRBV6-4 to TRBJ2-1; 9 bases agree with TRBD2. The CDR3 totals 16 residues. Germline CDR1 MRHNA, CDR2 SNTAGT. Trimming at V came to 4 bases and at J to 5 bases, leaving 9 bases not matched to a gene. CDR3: CASSVRAGGGHNEQFF. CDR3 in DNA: TGTGCCAGCAGTGTTCGAGCGGGAGGAGGGCACAATGAGCAGTTCTTC.

In nucleotides, the CDR3 is TGTGCCAGCAGCGTAGGTCGGAGATTTCCTGGGGCCAACGTCCTGACTTTC. Its translation is CASSVGRRFPGANVLTF. The chain joins TRBV9 to TRBJ2-6; D remains unclear. V was trimmed by 0 bases and J by 2 bases, leaving 12 bases between them. The CDR3 spans 17 residues. Germline-derived CDR1 and CDR2 are SGDLS and YYNGEE. Full variable domain (outside the CDR3, taken from reference TRBV9 and TRBJ2-6): DSGVTQTPKHLITATGQRVTLRCSPRSGDLSVYWYQQSLDQGLQFLIQYYNGEERAKGNILERFSAQQFPDLHSELNLSSLELGDSALYFCASSVGRRFPGANVLTFGAGSRLTVL.

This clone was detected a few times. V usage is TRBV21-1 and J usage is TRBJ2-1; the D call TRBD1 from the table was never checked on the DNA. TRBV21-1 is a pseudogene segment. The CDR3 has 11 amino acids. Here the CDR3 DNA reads TGTGCCAGCAGACAGGGATGTGAGCAGTTCTTC. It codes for CASRQGCEQFF.

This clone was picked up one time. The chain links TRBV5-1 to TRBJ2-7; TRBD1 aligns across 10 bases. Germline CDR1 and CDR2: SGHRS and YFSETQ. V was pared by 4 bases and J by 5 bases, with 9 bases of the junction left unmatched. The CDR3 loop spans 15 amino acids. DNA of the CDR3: TGCGCCAGCAGCCTAGGGACAGGGGTTTGGGACGAGCAGTACTTC. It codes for CASSLGTGVWDEQYF.

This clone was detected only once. CDR3 sequence (DNA): TGTGCCAGCAGTTCCCAGCGGGGACCCTACAATGAGCAGTTCTTC. It is translated as CASSSQRGPYNEQFF. The chain links TRBV6-2 or TRBV6-3 to TRBJ2-1, with TRBD2 identical over 7 bases. V was clipped by 4 bases and J by 2 bases; unmatched bases: 5. The germline V gene has CDR1 MNHEY and CDR2 SVGEGT. The CDR3 has 15 amino acids.

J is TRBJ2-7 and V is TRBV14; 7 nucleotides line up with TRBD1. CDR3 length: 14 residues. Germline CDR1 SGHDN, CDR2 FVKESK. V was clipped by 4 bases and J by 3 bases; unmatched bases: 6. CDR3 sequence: CASSPTGVYYEQYF. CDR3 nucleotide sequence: TGTGCCAGCAGCCCTACAGGGGTTTACTACGAGCAGTACTTC.

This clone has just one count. The CDR3 DNA reads as TGTGCCAGCAGTTATCGGGACAGGTACCAAGAGACCCAGTACTTC. It codes for CASSYRDRYQETQYF. The chain uses TRBV6-2 or TRBV6-3 and TRBJ2-5, with TRBD1 matching 8 bases. Trimming took 3 bases from V and 0 from J; bases not matched to a gene: 3. This CDR3 region has 15 residues. Looked up from germline, CDR1 is MNHEY and CDR2 is SVGEGT.

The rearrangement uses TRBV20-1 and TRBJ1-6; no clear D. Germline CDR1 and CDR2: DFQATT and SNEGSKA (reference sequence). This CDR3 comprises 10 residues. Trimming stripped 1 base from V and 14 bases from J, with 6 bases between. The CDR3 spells CSARGRALHF. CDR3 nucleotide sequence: TGCAGTGCTAGAGGGCGGGCCCTCCACTTT.

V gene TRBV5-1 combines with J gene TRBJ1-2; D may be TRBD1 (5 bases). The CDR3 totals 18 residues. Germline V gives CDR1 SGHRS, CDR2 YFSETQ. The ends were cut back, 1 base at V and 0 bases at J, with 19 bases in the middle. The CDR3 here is CASSLFLAGLSSNYGYTF. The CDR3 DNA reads TGCGCCAGCAGCTTGTTCTTGGCAGGGTTGTCTTCTAACTATGGCTACACCTTC.